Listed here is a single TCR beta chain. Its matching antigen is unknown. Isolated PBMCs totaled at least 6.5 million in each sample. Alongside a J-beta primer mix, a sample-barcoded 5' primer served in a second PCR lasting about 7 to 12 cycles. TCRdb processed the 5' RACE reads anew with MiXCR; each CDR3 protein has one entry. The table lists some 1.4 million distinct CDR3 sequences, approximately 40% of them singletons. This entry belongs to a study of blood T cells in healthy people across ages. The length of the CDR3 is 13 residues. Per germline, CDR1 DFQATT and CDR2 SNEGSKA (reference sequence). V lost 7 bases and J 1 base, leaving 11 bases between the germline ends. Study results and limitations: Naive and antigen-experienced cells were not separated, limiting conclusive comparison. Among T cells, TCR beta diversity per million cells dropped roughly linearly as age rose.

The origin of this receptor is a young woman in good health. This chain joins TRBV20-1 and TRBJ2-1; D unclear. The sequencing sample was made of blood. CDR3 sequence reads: CSVDRRSYNEQFF. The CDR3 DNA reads TGCAGTGTTGATCGAAGGTCCTACAATGAGCAGTTCTTC.